Below, 2 T cell receptor beta chains from the same sample are listed, as sequenced in a study of multiple sclerosis patients with progressive multifocal leukoencephalopathy. Clones were sequenced by immunoSEQ multiplex PCR, and TCRdb holds only the in-frame ones, with some missing. The data contain roughly 30,000 clones, about 91% of them singletons. Time point in this sample: time of PML onset. Sequenced material: PBMCs, taken from a patient treated with natalizumab. All receptors come from a woman in her thirties or forties with progressive multifocal leukoencephalopathy.

This clone came up a few times. The chain couples TRBV7-2 to TRBJ1-1, with 11 bases lining up with TRBD1. The CDR3 sequence is 14 residues long. J was trimmed by 11 bases and V by 5 bases; bases with no gene match: 10. CDR1 SGHTA and CDR2 FQGNSA come from the germline V gene. CDR3 DNA sequence: TGTGCCAGCAGCCTGGACAGGGGGCGAGTTTCGGCTTTCTTT. Its protein product is CASSLDRGRVSAFF. The full variable domain, with the rest looked up from reference TRBV7-2 and TRBJ1-1, is GAGVSQSPSNKVTEKGKDVELRCDPISGHTALYWYRQSLGQGLEFLIYFQGNSAPDKSGLPSDRFSAERTGGSVSTLTIQRTQQEDSAVYLCASSLDRGRVSAFFGQGTRLTVV.

The chain employs TRBV5-1 and TRBJ1-3; D is uncertain. This CDR3 has 14 amino acids. Germline V CDR1 and CDR2: SGHRS, YFSETQ. V gave up 0 bases and J gave up 4 bases, with 8 bases separating them. The CDR3 coding sequence is TGCGCCAGCAGCTTGGGGGTGTCCGGAAACACCATATATTTT. Residues: CASSLGVSGNTIYF.